This T cell receptor (beta chain) is from a study of blood T cell repertoires in COVID-19. In the source study's methods: Researchers report that nucleated cell counts were estimated from reference gene primer amplification. The table came from immunoSEQ multiplex PCR; TCRdb's copy has only in-frame clones and leaves some out. Clonal size and the V and J genes are those of that table, whereas D and trimming came from the DNA. The table has about 67,000 clones, 85% to 90% seen once; the top ten hold roughly 5.6%. CDR1 and CDR2 (germline): ENHRY, SYGVKD. CDR3 length: 15 amino acids. V lost 1 base and J 0 bases, leaving 9 bases between the germline ends.

The clonotype originates from a man over 45 with active COVID-19. The specimen sequenced was peripheral blood. J is TRBJ2-5 and V is TRBV10-3, with D perhaps matching TRBD1 (5 bases). CDR3 sequence (DNA): TGTGCCATCAGTGAGTTACAGGCTTACCAAGAGACCCAGTACTTC. Translating gives CAISELQAYQETQYF.